The T cell receptor (beta chain) described here comes from a study of Graves' ophthalmopathy and Graves' hyperthyroidism. Study-level results: Separation of ophthalmopathy from stable hyperthyroidism was achieved by a 13-signature model, at approximately 90% sensitivity and approximately 84% specificity.

Of note for this clonotype: Its matching antigen is unknown.

Researchers took RNA transcripts and amplified TCR beta CDR3 regions from them. RT-PCR in the first round used HTBI primers; a second-round multiplex PCR followed. One entry per CDR3 protein, called by TCRdb with MiXCR from the multiplex PCR reads. Of fewer than 400,000 distinct CDR3 sequences listed, about 18% were seen once; the top ten hold 1.5% to 2%. The receptor was isolated from a woman under 30 with Graves' ophthalmopathy. Sequenced material: peripheral blood.

The CDR3 DNA sequence: TGTGCCAGCTCACCGGACCAGTTCTACGAGCAGTACTTC. It is translated as CASSPDQFYEQYF. The J gene is TRBJ2-7, the V gene TRBV18, with D hard to call. Germline V lookup: CDR1 KGHSH, CDR2 LQKENI. V was clipped by 3 bases and J by 3 bases, with 9 bases between them. This CDR3 has 13 residues.